What follows are 17 T cell receptor beta chains derived from one specimen sequenced in a study of metastatic and nonmetastatic thyroid tumors. Every patient underwent thyroid surgery untreated. TCRdb ran MiXCR on the PCR reads. The data contain 50,000 to 65,000 clones, approximately 4.1% of them singletons. Material for sequencing was blood. These receptors were taken from a female donor with papillary thyroid cancer or a benign thyroid nodule (not recorded which). Some clones in this sample may be carry-over from other donors' samples.

This clone was seen at least ten times. The chain recombines TRBV7-3 with TRBJ2-1; D is possibly TRBD1 (6 bases). The CDR3 loop spans 16 amino acids. Trimming cost V 1 base and J 3 bases, with 13 bases left between them. Germline CDR1 reads SGHTA; CDR2 reads FQGTGA. The CDR3 reads CASSLRAGENYNEQFF. The CDR3 region has the DNA TGTGCCAGCAGCTTAAGGGCAGGGGAGAACTACAATGAGCAGTTCTTC.

The V call is TRBV18, the J call TRBJ2-3; D ambiguous. V lost 2 bases to trimming and J lost 0 bases, with 15 bases between them. CDR3 length: 17 residues. Germline loops: CDR1 KGHSH, CDR2 LQKENI. CDR3 region: CASSPNLGSQSTDTQYF. As DNA, the CDR3 is TGTGCCAGCTCACCAAATCTAGGGTCGCAGAGCACAGATACGCAGTATTTT.

In this sample, this clone turned up many times. A much larger clone is a single base away; this may be a read error. The same CDR3 can be traced to other DNA sequences in this sample. The V and J genes are TRBV6-1 and TRBJ1-1; TRBD1 agrees at 7 bases. This CDR3 region has 12 residues. Per the germline V gene, CDR1 is MNHNS and CDR2 is SASEGT. CDR3 DNA: TGTGCTAGCAGTCACACAGGGGTGGAAGCTTTCTTT. As protein: CASSHTGVEAFF.

Of note for this clone: Sequence at one end of the junction differs from germline and may be a read error. The chain has TRBV30 and TRBJ1-1; D remains unclear. The CDR3 totals 13 residues. Germline V CDR1 and CDR2: GTSNPN, SVGIG (reference sequence). The CDR3: CTWSVQANTEAFF. The DNA of the CDR3 is TGTACCTGGAGTGTACAAGCTAACACTGAAGCTTTCTTT.

A few counts support this clone. The V call is TRBV24-1, the J call TRBJ2-2; 11 bases map to TRBD2. This CDR3 comprises 18 residues. The V segment lost 1 base and the J segment 0 bases; nucleotides outside the gene matches: 3. Looked up from germline, CDR1 is KGHDR and CDR2 is SFDVKD. CDR3 nucleotide sequence: TGTGCCACCAGTGATTTAGGGACTAGCGGACCGAACACCGGGGAGCTGTTTTTT. It encodes CATSDLGTSGPNTGELFF.

This clone was detected ten times or more. The chain recombines TRBV2 with TRBJ1-2, with TRBD1 matching over 8 bases. This CDR3 comprises 14 residues. V trimming: 7 bases; J trimming: 0 bases; junction bases outside the gene matches: 4. Germline lookup yields CDR1 SNHLY and CDR2 FYNNEI. The CDR3 DNA follows: TGTGCCAGCACTGACAGGGGCACTAACTATGGCTACACCTTC. Protein sequence: CASTDRGTNYGYTF.

This clone came up many times. The chain combines TRBV20-1 with TRBJ1-2, with a tentative D call TRBD1 (6 bases). Trimming removed 5 bases at V and 2 bases at J, with 27 bases between. CDR1 DFQATT and CDR2 SNEGSKA come from the germline V gene (reference sequence). CDR3 length: 18 amino acids. CDR3 protein: CSAGEYRADRWGNYGYTF. Written as DNA, the CDR3 is TGCAGTGCTGGCGAATACAGGGCAGACAGGTGGGGGAACTATGGCTACACCTTC.

This clone was recorded many times. The chain is built from TRBV11-2 and TRBJ1-1; D might be TRBD1 (5 bases). Germline CDR1 is SGHAT and CDR2 is FQNNGV. Trimming took off 1 base at V and 2 bases at J, with 11 bases between the two ends. The CDR3 runs 15 residues. The CDR3 coding sequence is TGTGCCAGCAGCTTAGTGGGGACGGTTAACACTGAAGCTTTCTTT. It is translated as CASSLVGTVNTEAFF.

In its sample, this clone was seen many times. This rearrangement joins TRBV30 to TRBJ2-1; D not certain. Between the trimmed V and J ends, which lost 3 bases and 11 bases, there was a span of 11 bases. There are 11 residues in the CDR3. Germline lookup yields CDR1 GTSNPN and CDR2 SVGIG (reference sequence). DNA of the CDR3: TGTGCCTGGAGGGAGAGGACCAAGCAGTTCTTC. It codes for CAWRERTKQFF. Looking up the rest from reference TRBV30 and TRBJ2-1 gives the full variable domain: SQTIHQWPATLVQPVGSPLSLECTVEGTSNPNLYWYRQAAGRGLQLLFYSVGIGQISSEVPQNLSASRPQDRQFILSSKKLLLSDSGFYLCAWRERTKQFFGPGTRLTVL.

This chain joins TRBV7-8 and TRBJ2-7; 8 bases are a match to TRBD1. Losses at the gene ends were 5 bases for V and 3 bases for J; bases not matched to a gene: 6. Germline loops: CDR1 SGHVS, CDR2 FQNEAQ. The CDR3 totals 14 residues. The CDR3 loop is CASSPRTGYYEQYF. For the CDR3, the DNA is TGTGCCAGCAGCCCCCGGACAGGGTACTACGAGCAGTACTTC.

This chain connects TRBV27 to TRBJ2-3, with D possibly matching TRBD1 (5 bases). This CDR3 is 13 amino acids long. Deletions cut 7 bases from V and 7 bases from J, with 15 bases between. Germline V gene lookup returns CDR1 MNHEY and CDR2 SMNVEV (reference sequence). The CDR3 DNA sequence: TGTGCCAGCATTAGGGGTAGCACGTATACGCAGTATTTT. Its translation is CASIRGSTYTQYF.

This clone has at least ten counts. V usage is TRBV18 and J usage is TRBJ1-5, with 7 bases that match TRBD1. CDR1 and CDR2 (germline): KGHSH, LQKENI. V shed 3 bases, J shed 6 bases, and the junction held 8 bases outside the gene matches. There are 15 residues in the CDR3. The CDR3 sequence is CASSPPDRVGQPQHF. CDR3 DNA sequence: TGTGCCAGCTCACCTCCTGACAGGGTGGGTCAGCCCCAGCATTTT.

On this clone: A single base separates this from a much larger clone, so it may be a read error. The same CDR3 is also encoded by other DNA sequences in this sample. The gene calls are TRBV29-1 and TRBJ2-7; perhaps TRBD2 as D (5 bases). This CDR3 region has 14 residues. Trimming shortened V by 7 bases and J by 3 bases, and 19 bases separated the two germline ends. Germline lookup yields CDR1 SQVTM and CDR2 ANQGSEA. Written as DNA, the CDR3 is TGCAGCGGCCCGCCTCGGAGGATTGGCTACGAGCAGTACTTC. The encoded protein is CSGPPRRIGYEQYF.

This chain connects TRBV5-5 to TRBJ2-2; 10 bases are shared with TRBD2. CDR3 length equals 17 residues. After removal of 0 bases from V and 5 bases from J, the junction contained 7 bases not matched to a gene. Per the germline V gene, CDR1 is SGHKS and CDR2 is YYEKEE (reference sequence). The CDR3: CASSLDSGRARTGELFF. Written as DNA, the CDR3 is TGTGCCAGCAGCTTGGACAGCGGGAGGGCCCGGACCGGGGAGCTGTTTTTT.

This clone was found a few times. With a much larger clone just one base away, this may be a read error. Different DNA sequences within this sample yield the same CDR3. The chain uses TRBV5-1 and TRBJ2-5; D is possibly TRBD2 (6 bases). The CDR3 has 15 residues. From germline, CDR1 is SGHRS and CDR2 YFSETQ. The CDR3 loop is CATQPGAIPQETQYF. The CDR3 DNA sequence: TGTGCCACCCAACCGGGAGCGATACCACAAGAGACCCAGTACTTC.

This clone was observed a few times. V is TRBV28 and J is TRBJ2-3; TRBD2 agrees at 7 bases. The V gene's germline CDR1 is MDHEN and CDR2 SYDVKM. The CDR3 is 18 residues long. J gave up 2 bases and V 2 bases, and 13 bases lay outside the gene matches. CDR3 sequence: CASSLTAGARGSTDTQYF. As DNA, the CDR3 is TGTGCCAGCAGTTTAACTGCGGGAGCGAGAGGGTCCACAGATACGCAGTATTTT.

This clone has more than one count but fewer than ten. V gene TRBV7-9 combines with J gene TRBJ2-3; D is possibly TRBD2 (6 bases). Germline V gene sequence: CDR1 SEHNR, CDR2 FQNEAQ (reference sequence). Trimming took 5 bases from V and 5 from J, leaving 17 bases between them. The CDR3 runs to 15 residues. CDR3 region: CASSNLEEGLDTQYF. The CDR3, as DNA: TGTGCCAGCAGCAACCTCGAGGAGGGTTTAGATACGCAGTATTTT.